The clone carrying this TCR beta chain was detected once. Method: immunoSEQ multiplex PCR; TCRdb's copy keeps in-frame clones and lacks some. The sample includes 240,000 or so clones, 75% to 90% of them seen just once. Looked up from germline, CDR1 is SNHLY and CDR2 is FYNNEI. CDR3 size: 13 residues. The trim removed 6 bases at V and 1 base at J, leaving 1 base unmatched. This entry is derived from a study of blood T cell repertoires in COVID-19. Study context: The analysed material was cDNA or gDNA that came from T cells, B-cell-depleted T cells, or PBMCs.

Participant-reported clinical history was the basis for cohort assignment. Donors in Cohort 3 who had recovered were those with two negative PCRs, healthcare professional clearance, or resolution of their symptoms. The source is a man aged 35 to 55 who had recovered from COVID-19. The sample comprised PBMCs or T cells enriched from blood (not recorded which). V is TRBV2 and J is TRBJ2-3, with 7 bases that match TRBD2. CDR3 sequence: CASRAGGTDTQYF. The DNA of the CDR3 is TGTGCCAGCAGGGCGGGGGGCACAGATACGCAGTATTTT.